This note documents a single T cell receptor beta chain sequence. This sample stems from a study of blood T cell repertoires in COVID-19. Deletions cut 0 bases from V and 4 bases from J, with 14 bases between. The CDR3 has 16 amino acids. Germline V gene sequence: CDR1 MNHEY, CDR2 SVGAGI. TCRdb's table, derived via immunoSEQ multiplex PCR, lists solely in-frame clones and lacks some. Found here are more than 150,000 clones, around 87% of them singletons; the top ten hold roughly 0.85%. The V gene is TRBV6-5, the J gene TRBJ2-3, with a weak D call TRBD2 (5 bases). The TCR comes from a woman aged 18-29 years who had recovered from COVID-19. The sample was peripheral blood. CDR3 region: CASSYSGPRVADTQYF. Here the CDR3 DNA reads TGTGCCAGCAGTTACTCCGGACCGCGGGTCGCAGATACGCAGTATTTT.